The 16 T cell receptor beta chains below were found in one sample sequenced in a study of T-cell reconstitution after alpha-beta-depleted transplantation in children. Molecular barcoding with unique molecular identifiers was used for the TCRbeta library. TCRdb called the PCR reads again in MiXCR, with one record for every CDR3 protein. This sample carries over 150,000 distinct CDR3 sequences, approximately 6.3% of them seen once, and the ten largest clones take approximately 6%. The sequenced sample was PBMCs, obtained before TCRalphabeta/CD19-depleted stem cell transplant. The receptors come from a boy between 2 and 10 years old with acute lymphoblastic leukemia, due to receive a stem cell transplant.

The chain's CDR3 is CASSSLKSGTNEKLFF. The CDR3, as DNA: TGTGCCAGCAGTTCTCTAAAGAGTGGGACTAATGAAAAACTGTTTTTT. V gene TRBV28 combines with J gene TRBJ1-4; D uncertain. V lost 4 bases, J lost 2 bases, and 14 bases lay in between. Looked up from germline, CDR1 is MDHEN and CDR2 is SYDVKM. The CDR3 has 16 amino acids. The full variable domain, with the rest looked up from reference TRBV28 and TRBJ1-4, is DVKVTQSSRYLVKRTGEKVFLECVQDMDHENMFWYRQDPGLGLRLIYFSYDVKMKEKGDIPEGYSVSREKKERFSLILESASTNQTSMYLCASSSLKSGTNEKLFFGSGTQLSVL.

The V gene is TRBV12-5, the J gene TRBJ1-2, with 7 bases fitting TRBD1. The V and J ends lost 3 bases and 5 bases, in that order; junction bases with no gene match: 6. This CDR3 is 14 amino acids long. Germline assignment: CDR1 LGHNT and CDR2 FRNRAP. CDR3 protein: CASGFSGGIYGYTF. CDR3 in DNA: TGTGCTAGTGGTTTTTCAGGGGGGATATATGGCTACACCTTC.

This clonotype was recorded a few times. The chain is built from TRBV6-5 and TRBJ1-5, with TRBD1 as a possible D gene (5 bases). Per the germline V gene, CDR1 is MNHEY and CDR2 is SVGAGI. The ends were cut back, 8 bases at V and 2 bases at J, with 13 bases in the middle. The CDR3 extends over 14 amino acids. For the CDR3, the DNA is TGTGCCAGCGGCCGCGGGGCCGGCAATCAGCCCCAGCATTTT. Translating gives CASGRGAGNQPQHF.

This clonotype has just a few counts. At one of its ends the junction is not consistent with the germline gene, which may arise from a read error. The genes are TRBV11-2 and TRBJ2-2; D remains ambiguous. The length of the CDR3 is 14 residues. Germline V gene sequence: CDR1 SGHAT, CDR2 FQNNGV. The CDR3, as DNA: TGTGCCAGCAGCTTGAACACGAACGCCGGGGAGCTGTTTTTT. Translation: CASSLNTNAGELFF.

The chain couples TRBV12-3 or TRBV12-4 to TRBJ1-6, with TRBD1 identical over 7 bases. The CDR3 consists of 15 residues. Germline trimming cut 5 bases from V and 9 bases from J; bases unmatched to any gene: 10. CDR3 residues: CASSPRQGEGSPLHF. The CDR3 nucleotides read TGTGCCAGCAGTCCCCGACAGGGTGAAGGTTCACCCCTCCACTTT.

The chain joins TRBV5-7 to TRBJ1-4; 8 bases are a match to TRBD1. TRBV5-7 is an ORF, and what it does is uncertain. The CDR3 is made up of 14 amino acids. J lost 10 bases, V lost 3 bases, and 8 bases had no gene match. CDR3 in amino acids: CASSSRGHSGKLFF. As DNA, the CDR3 is TGTGCCAGCAGCTCCAGGGGGCACAGCGGAAAACTGTTTTTT.

Ten or more counts support this clonotype. The V and J genes are TRBV4-2 and TRBJ1-3; D is possibly TRBD1 (5 bases). V dropped 0 bases and J dropped 2 bases, with 14 bases sitting between them. The CDR3 runs to 17 residues. CDR1 and CDR2 from the germline V gene are LGHNA and YNFKEQ. This CDR3 reads CASSQEEGRAAGNTIYF. Written as DNA, the CDR3 is TGTGCCAGCAGCCAAGAGGAGGGGAGAGCTGCTGGAAACACCATATATTTT.

This sequence joins TRBV11-1 and TRBJ2-6; no reliable D call. The CDR3 runs to 18 residues. Germline V gene lookup returns CDR1 SGHAT and CDR2 FQDESV (reference sequence). V lost 5 bases and J 3 bases, leaving 20 bases between the germline ends. The CDR3 region is CASSPTRLTDSGANVLTF. CDR3 coding DNA: TGTGCCAGCAGCCCCACCCGGCTAACCGATAGTGGGGCCAACGTCCTGACTTTC.

This chain links TRBV6-1 with TRBJ1-1; TRBD1 matches 9 bases. Trimming cost V 6 bases and J 1 base; bases outside gene matches: 6. In germline, CDR1 is MNHNS, CDR2 SASEGT. The CDR3 runs to 15 residues. CDR3 loop: CASSLGTGTNTEAFF. The DNA of the CDR3 is TGTGCCAGCAGCCTGGGGACAGGGACGAACACTGAAGCTTTCTTT.

The chain joins TRBV12-3 or TRBV12-4 to TRBJ1-2; D is ambiguous. Deletions cut 3 bases from V and 2 bases from J, with 22 bases between. The CDR3 spans 18 residues. The CDR3 sequence is CASSFFVVSMRGNYGYTF. As DNA, the CDR3 is TGTGCCAGCAGTTTTTTTGTGGTTTCTATGAGAGGGAACTATGGCTACACCTTC.

At least ten counts were recorded for this clonotype. This chain connects TRBV6-2 or TRBV6-3 to TRBJ1-5; D gene ambiguous. Trimming removed 4 bases from V and 2 bases from J, with 18 bases in between. Germline-derived CDR1 and CDR2 are MNHEY and SVGEGT. This CDR3 is 17 amino acids long. CDR3 protein: CASSSLSHGLRNQPQHF. CDR3 nucleotides: TGTGCCAGCAGTTCCCTTTCCCATGGGCTTCGCAATCAGCCCCAGCATTTT.

This sequence joins TRBV5-4 and TRBJ1-2; D is ambiguous. This CDR3 is built from 15 residues. V gave up 4 bases and J gave up 8 bases, with 21 bases separating them. Germline CDR1 reads SGHNT; CDR2 reads YYREEE (reference sequence). The CDR3 sequence: CASSLHLGDRGGYTF. For the CDR3, the DNA is TGTGCCAGCAGCCTCCACCTCGGGGATCGCGGGGGCTACACCTTC.

There are many counts of this clonotype. The CDR3 nucleotides read TGTGCCATCAGTGAGGGAAACACTGAAGCTTTCTTT. It is translated as CAISEGNTEAFF. The chain recombines TRBV10-3 with TRBJ1-1; unclear D gene. Trimming stripped 2 bases from V and 2 bases from J, with 3 bases between. The CDR3 totals 12 residues. CDR1 and CDR2 (germline): ENHRY, SYGVKD.

This clonotype was observed many times. This chain joins TRBV5-1 and TRBJ2-7; TRBD1 is a possible D gene (6 bases). This CDR3 has 13 amino acids. Trimming left V 6 bases short and J 6 bases short, with 16 bases between. Per germline, CDR1 SGHRS and CDR2 YFSETQ. The CDR3 DNA is TGCGCCAGCACCGTTAATATAGGGGGCGAGCAGTACTTC. Protein product: CASTVNIGGEQYF.

This clonotype was counted at least ten times. The chain carries TRBV7-2 and TRBJ2-4, with unresolved D. This CDR3 spans 13 amino acids. The V gene lost 5 bases and the J gene lost 9 bases, with 14 bases spanning the gap. In germline, CDR1 is SGHTA, CDR2 FQGNSA. The DNA for the CDR3 is TGTGCCAGCAGCCCCCGCACGACCGCCATTCAGTACTTC. Its protein is CASSPRTTAIQYF.

In this sample, this clonotype turned up many times. The chain combines TRBV12-3 or TRBV12-4 with TRBJ2-3; D remains unclear. The CDR3 spans 17 residues. V lost 3 bases and J 0 bases, leaving 16 bases between the germline ends. DNA for the CDR3: TGTGCCAGCAGTTTTTTAATAGGCGGCACTAGCACAGATACGCAGTATTTT. Its translation: CASSFLIGGTSTDTQYF.